This is a list of T cell receptor beta chains from one sample in a study of T cell responses to AZD1222 COVID-19 vaccine. Here immunoSEQ multiplex PCR was the method, and the copy in TCRdb shows in-frame clones only, minus some. The table shows some 130,000 clones, with more than 85% occurring only once. The starting material was peripheral blood, obtained 28 days after the second AZD1222 dose. All receptors come from an adult who received the AZD1222 COVID-19 vaccine. Each CDR3 is given with its conserved first and last residue. The D gene is left open where the match is weak. Rows may omit the clone size; those that give it use once, few, many or a size class.

>NA|TRBV18|TRBJ2-4|NA
TGTGCCAGCTCACCAGGAGGGGATGCCAAAAACATTCAGTACTTC
CASSPGGDAKNIQYF
>TRBD2|TRBV28|TRBJ2-1|NA
TGTGCCAGCAGTAGAAGCGGGAGCAATGAGCAGTTCTTC
CASSRSGSNEQFF
>TRBD2|TRBV7-2|TRBJ2-7|NA
TGTGCCAGCAGCCCCCGGGGGGGGTGGTCCTACGAGCAGTACTTC
CASSPRGGWSYEQYF
>NA|TRBV7-9|TRBJ1-2|NA
TGTGCCAGCAGCTATTTACAGGGCGACTATGGCTACACCTTC
CASSYLQGDYGYTF
>TRBD1|TRBV6-5|TRBJ2-2|NA
TGTGCCAGCAGGACGACAGGGAGCACCGGGGAGCTGTTTTTT
CASRTTGSTGELFF
>NA|TRBV7-2|TRBJ2-3|NA
TGTGCCAGCAGCTTAGGGCCAGGGGTGGATACGCAGTATTTT
CASSLGPGVDTQYF
>TRBD2|TRBV9|TRBJ2-2|NA
TGTGCCAGCAGCCCGCGGGGAGCGGGGGGGCCCATGTACGGGGAGCTGTTTTTT
CASSPRGAGGPMYGELFF
>TRBD1|TRBV19|TRBJ1-5|NA
TGTGCCTGCTCACAGGGGAATCAGCCCCAGCATTTT
CACSQGNQPQHF
>TRBD1|TRBV4-3|TRBJ2-1|NA
TGCGCCAGCAGCCAAGATCGGACAGGGGGAGGTGGGCAGTTCTTC
CASSQDRTGGGGQFF
>TRBD2|TRBV4-1|TRBJ2-7|NA
TGCGCCAGCAGCCAGGGACTAGATGCCTCCTACGAGCAGTACTTC
CASSQGLDASYEQYF
>NA|TRBV11-3|TRBJ2-3|NA
TGTGCCAGCAGCCCCGTGGGAGATACGCAGTATTTT
CASSPVGDTQYF
>NA|TRBV6-4|TRBJ1-4|NA
TGTGCCAGCAGTGACGGGGGGCAGGCGTATCCTTCTTTT
CASSDGGQAYPSF
>NA|TRBV3-1/TRBV3-2|TRBJ1-1|NA
TGTGCCAGCAGCCAACGGGAGAACACTGAAGCTTTCTTT
CASSQRENTEAFF
>NA|TRBV7-9|TRBJ2-7|NA
TGTGCCAGCAGCTTAGATGGGACACTTTCCTACGAGCAGTACTTC
CASSLDGTLSYEQYF
>NA|TRBV5-4|TRBJ1-2|NA
TGTGCCAGCAGCCCAATCCTGTCTAACTATGGCTACACCTTC
CASSPILSNYGYTF
>NA|TRBV4-2|TRBJ1-2|few
TGTGCCAGCACCGCCGTTCTTAGGACACAGAACTATGGCTACACCTTC
CASTAVLRTQNYGYTF
>NA|TRBV7-8|TRBJ1-4|NA
TGTGCCAGCAGCAAAGGTGGGGGGGCCTATGAAAAACTGTTTTTT
CASSKGGGAYEKLFF
>TRBD2|TRBV11-2|TRBJ2-2|NA
TGTGCCAGCAGCTTAGCACTAGCGGGCGGGGAGCTGTTTTTT
CASSLALAGGELFF
>NA|TRBV18|TRBJ1-1|NA
TGTGCCAGCTCACCACGGTCAGGTCGTACCAACACTGAAGCTTTCTTT
CASSPRSGRTNTEAFF
>TRBD2|TRBV6-5|TRBJ2-1|NA
TGTGCCAGCAGTTACGTGCCTGGCGGGGGATCCAATGAGCAGTTCTTC
CASSYVPGGGSNEQFF
>NA|TRBV7-9|TRBJ2-1|NA
TGTGCCAGCAGCTCCGGCTCCTACAATGAGCAGTTCTTC
CASSSGSYNEQFF
>TRBD2|TRBV30|TRBJ2-7|NA
TGTGCCTGTCGACTAGCGGGCTCCTCCTACGAGCAGTACTTC
CACRLAGSSYEQYF
>NA|TRBV5-6|TRBJ2-7|NA
TGTGCCAGCAGCTTGGGAAACTACGAGCAGTACTTC
CASSLGNYEQYF
>NA|TRBV3-1/TRBV3-2|TRBJ1-2|NA
TGTGCCAGCAGCCAAGATGTGGCAAACTATGGCTACACCTTC
CASSQDVANYGYTF
>NA|TRBV5-4|TRBJ2-2|NA
TGTGCCAGCAGCTTTCGACTTACGATGAACACCGGGGAGCTGTTTTTT
CASSFRLTMNTGELFF
>NA|TRBV3-1/TRBV3-2|TRBJ1-2|NA
TGTGCCAGCAGCATTGGGGAGTTTAACTATGGCTACACCTTC
CASSIGEFNYGYTF
>NA|TRBV2|TRBJ1-1|NA
TGTGCCAGCAGTGATAAGGGAGGTGACACTGAAGCTTTCTTT
CASSDKGGDTEAFF
>NA|TRBV30|TRBJ2-5|NA
TGTGCCTGGAGTGTGGCCGAGACCCAGTACTTC
CAWSVAETQYF
>TRBD1|TRBV11-3|TRBJ2-1|NA
TGTGCCAGCATCCTGGACAGGGCAGGGAATGAGCAGTTCTTC
CASILDRAGNEQFF
>TRBD1|TRBV9|TRBJ1-6|NA
TGTGCCAGCAGCCCATGGGACAGGGGGGATGTGTACTCACCCCTCCACTTT
CASSPWDRGDVYSPLHF
>NA|TRBV14|TRBJ1-5|NA
TGTGCCAGCAGCCAAGTAGGCCCGCCCAATTATAGCAATCAGCCCCAGCATTTT
CASSQVGPPNYSNQPQHF
>TRBD1|TRBV7-9|TRBJ1-3|NA
TGTGCCAGCAGCTTAATCGGACAGGGTTACGGAAACACCATATATTTT
CASSLIGQGYGNTIYF
>NA|TRBV6-5|TRBJ1-6|NA
TGTGCCAGCAGTTACGGGACCGCATATTCACCCCTCCACTTT
CASSYGTAYSPLHF
>NA|TRBV6-1|TRBJ1-2|NA
TGTGCCAGCAGTGAAGACGGCTATGGCTACACCTTC
CASSEDGYGYTF
>NA|TRBV15|TRBJ1-4|NA
TGTGCCACCAGCAGAGATCTGGGCACTCCAAATGAAAAACTGTTTTTT
CATSRDLGTPNEKLFF
>NA|TRBV5-1|TRBJ1-2|NA
TGCGCCAGCAGCCTCGGACAGTTAGACTATGGCTACACCTTC
CASSLGQLDYGYTF
>NA|TRBV7-2|TRBJ1-1|NA
TGTGCCAGCAGCGCCTGGGGGATGCGCACTGAAGCTTTCTTT
CASSAWGMRTEAFF
>NA|TRBV28|TRBJ1-6|NA
TGTGCCAGCAGTTTAGGCGGTGGGGGGAGCACCTATAATTCACCCCTCCACTTT
CASSLGGGGSTYNSPLHF
>NA|TRBV2|TRBJ1-2|NA
TGTGCCAGCAGGGAGATGGGGCCTAGTCTGTATGGCTACACCTTC
CASREMGPSLYGYTF
>NA|TRBV6-5|TRBJ1-2|NA
TGTGCCAGCAGTTACTCCCGGGACTCCACAGACTATGGCTACACCTTC
CASSYSRDSTDYGYTF
>NA|TRBV5-1|TRBJ2-1|NA
TGCGCCAGCAGCTTGCGACTAGATCTTCAGGAGCAGTTCTTC
CASSLRLDLQEQFF
>NA|TRBV21-1|TRBJ1-1|NA
TGTGCCAGCAGCAAAGCAGCGGCAAACACTGAAGCTTTCTTT
CASSKAAANTEAFF
>NA|TRBV12-3/TRBV12-4|TRBJ2-7|NA
TGTGCCAGCAGTCCCCAGCGTGTCCACGAGCAGTACTTC
CASSPQRVHEQYF
>TRBD1|TRBV4-2|TRBJ2-4|NA
TGTGCCAGCAGCCAGGGGGACAGCTTAAACATTCAGTACTTC
CASSQGDSLNIQYF
>NA|TRBV30|TRBJ2-7|few
TGTGCCTGGAACGAGAAGGTTGGCAGGGCATTCTTC
CAWNEKVGRAFF
>TRBD1|TRBV28|TRBJ1-2|NA
TGTGCCAGCAGTCTAAACAGGGGTCACCTTGCCTATGGCTACACCTTC
CASSLNRGHLAYGYTF
>NA|TRBV10-1|TRBJ2-1|NA
TGCGCCTCGGAGGACCCCTACAATGAGCAGTTCTTC
CASEDPYNEQFF
>TRBD1|TRBV6-5|TRBJ1-3|NA
TGTGCCAGCAGTCCTCGGACAGGTGGTGGAAACACCATATATTTT
CASSPRTGGGNTIYF
>NA|TRBV3-1/TRBV3-2|TRBJ2-7|NA
TGTGCCAGCAGCCCTCTAGCATCCTACGAGCAGTACTTC
CASSPLASYEQYF
>TRBD1|TRBV18|TRBJ2-7|NA
TGTGCCAGCTCTCTTGGGACAGGCTCCTACGAGCAGTACTTC
CASSLGTGSYEQYF
>TRBD1|TRBV7-9|TRBJ1-1|NA
TGTGCCAGCAGCGGACAGGGAATGGAAGCTTTCTTT
CASSGQGMEAFF
>NA|TRBV13|TRBJ1-5|NA
TGTGCCAGCAGCCAGGACCAGTATCAGCCCCAGCATTTT
CASSQDQYQPQHF
>NA|TRBV5-4|TRBJ1-5|NA
TGTGCCAGCAGCTTGGGTAATCAGCCCCAGCATTTT
CASSLGNQPQHF